This paragraph reports one TCR beta chain. What it recognizes is unknown. There are 12 residues in the CDR3. CDR1 is SGHDT and CDR2 is YYEEEE in the germline V gene. The V gene lost 5 bases and the J gene lost 13 bases, with 16 bases spanning the gap. This sample is drawn from a study of blood T cells in healthy people across ages. Whole-study results and caveats: With age, beta diversity per million T cells declined roughly linearly, significantly by about 40. TCR beta diversity correlated strongly with naive T cell percentage.

The authors ran a second PCR of about 6 to 11 cycles using a sample-barcoded 5' primer and a J-beta primer mix. TCRdb redid the calling of the 5' RACE reads with MiXCR, one entry per CDR3 protein. The data hold over 550,000 distinct CDR3 sequences, with about 28% observed a single time. This chain uses TRBV5-6 with TRBJ2-1, with D hard to call. This TCR was sampled from a woman at least 80 years old in good health. Sequences were obtained from blood. The CDR3: CASSLPQETQFF. The CDR3 DNA follows: TGTGCCAGCAGTTTGCCCCAAGAGACCCAGTTCTTC.